By sample share, the clone carrying this TCR beta chain is medium-sized. Antigen unknown. Trimming pared 5 bases from V and 1 base from J, leaving 11 bases between. Germline assignment: CDR1 MNHEY and CDR2 SVGAGI. This CDR3 is built from 14 residues. TCR beta rearrangements were amplified from peripheral blood genomic DNA. This entry comes from a study of T cell repertoires in aging, cancer and after chemotherapy. Background on the study: Donor ages fell into six groups from 30 or younger up to 70 or older.

A mixed TRB-A/B primer pool amplified rearranged TRB by multiplex touch-down PCR. TCRdb reprocessed the multiplex PCR reads with MiXCR, giving one entry per CDR3 protein. The data hold around 12,000 distinct CDR3 sequences, with under 30% observed a single time. Notes on the study in general: In healthy donors, age-related TCR diversity loss mainly reflected lost richness.

Material for sequencing was blood. The chain carries TRBV6-5 and TRBJ1-1; weak D call: TRBD1 (6 bases). The source of this sequence is a human donor in good health. This CDR3 reads CASSKFRGNTEAFF. In nucleotides, the CDR3 is TGTGCCAGCAGTAAATTCAGGGGGAACACTGAAGCTTTCTTT.